The next 25 T cell receptor beta chains were all read from a single sample in a study of T cell responses to AZD1222 COVID-19 vaccine. Sequencing used immunoSEQ multiplex PCR; TCRdb keeps in-frame clones, though not all of them. The table shows roughly 120,000 clones, with 75% to 90% occurring only once. Source: peripheral blood, taken 28 days after the second AZD1222 dose. These receptors came from an adult who received the AZD1222 COVID-19 vaccine.

The chain has TRBV28 and TRBJ2-6, with unresolved D. In germline, CDR1 is MDHEN, CDR2 SYDVKM. V was trimmed by 2 bases and J by 5 bases, leaving 10 bases between them. The CDR3 spans 15 residues. The CDR3 sequence: CASSLGRVRANVLTF. CDR3 in DNA: TGTGCCAGCAGTTTAGGTAGGGTGAGGGCCAACGTCCTGACTTTC.

The CDR3 coding sequence is TGTGCCAGCAGCTTTCTGGGGGATACCTACGAGCAGTACTTC. Amino acids: CASSFLGDTYEQYF. The chain is built from TRBV28 and TRBJ2-7; possibly TRBD1 or TRBD2 for D (5 bases each). The V and J ends lost 6 bases and 2 bases respectively, with 14 bases between them. Germline V lookup: CDR1 MDHEN, CDR2 SYDVKM. CDR3 length: 14 amino acids.

This clone has just a few counts. The chain employs TRBV21-1 and TRBJ2-1; the D call TRBD1 from the table was never checked on the DNA. TRBV21-1 is a listed pseudogene. This CDR3 spans 14 amino acids. This CDR3 reads CASSEQGAHNEQFF. The CDR3 DNA sequence: TGTGCCAGCAGCGAACAGGGGGCCCACAATGAGCAGTTCTTC.

This chain uses TRBV7-6 with TRBJ1-6; perhaps TRBD1 as D (6 bases). The ends were cut back, 1 base at V and 15 bases at J, with 7 bases in the middle. There are 11 residues in the CDR3. CDR1 is SGHVS and CDR2 is FNYEAQ in the germline V gene. CDR3 nucleotide sequence: TGTGCCAGCAGCTTAGGGGACAACCTCCACTTT. Its translation: CASSLGDNLHF.

This clone was found once. The CDR3 DNA follows: TGCGCCAGCAGCCATTTATCGGGAGTAGCGGGGACGGATACGCAGTATTTT. It is translated as CASSHLSGVAGTDTQYF. The chain combines TRBV4-1 with TRBJ2-3, with 8 nucleotides matching TRBD2. The CDR3 contains 17 residues. Per the germline V gene, CDR1 is MGHRA and CDR2 is YSYEKL. V shed 3 bases and J 6 bases; nucleotides not matched to a gene: 14.

The V and J genes are TRBV11-3 and TRBJ1-3; a possible D gene is TRBD1 (6 bases). The germline V gene encodes CDR1 SGHNT and CDR2 YENEEA. The CDR3 length is 15 residues. V was clipped by 4 bases and J by 0 bases, with 10 bases between them. The CDR3: CASSSEGDSGNTIYF. The CDR3, as DNA: TGTGCCAGCAGCTCGGAGGGGGACTCTGGAAACACCATATATTTT.

The J gene is TRBJ1-2, the V gene TRBV28, with 8 bases that match TRBD1. V was clipped by 7 bases and J by 8 bases; unmatched bases: 12. CDR3 length equals 14 residues. The germline V gene has CDR1 MDHEN and CDR2 SYDVKM. In DNA, the CDR3 is TGTGCCAGCACTAAACCTTGGACAGGGTACGGCTACACCTTC. Translating it yields CASTKPWTGYGYTF.

The rearrangement uses TRBV30 and TRBJ1-6; maybe TRBD1 (6 bases). The CDR3 contains 15 residues. V lost 5 bases and J 6 bases, leaving 17 bases between the germline ends. The germline CDR1 and CDR2 sequences are GTSNPN and SVGIG (reference sequence). CDR3 in DNA: TGTGCCTGGGATTCACAGGGTTGGACTAATTCACCCCTCCACTTT. Translating gives CAWDSQGWTNSPLHF.

The V gene is TRBV29-1, the J gene TRBJ2-1; D remains unclear. This CDR3 region has 14 residues. V gave up 2 bases and J gave up 0 bases, with 8 bases separating them. CDR1 SQVTM and CDR2 ANQGSEA come from the germline V gene. The CDR3 is CSVEHRSSYNEQFF. CDR3 sequence (DNA): TGCAGCGTTGAACACAGAAGCTCCTACAATGAGCAGTTCTTC.

The chain links TRBV25-1 to TRBJ2-1; either TRBD1 or TRBD2 may fit D (5 bases each). Trimming took off 4 bases at V and 4 bases at J, with 11 bases between the two ends. Germline lookup yields CDR1 MGHDK and CDR2 SYGVNS. The CDR3 consists of 14 residues. The CDR3 reads CASSVEGPYNEQFF. The CDR3 DNA follows: TGTGCCAGCAGTGTTGAGGGGCCTTACAATGAGCAGTTCTTC.

The CDR3 protein is CASRGGGSEKLFF. The CDR3 bases are TGTGCCAGCAGAGGGGGGGGGAGTGAAAAACTGTTTTTT. This sequence joins TRBV25-1 and TRBJ1-4; maybe TRBD1 (6 bases). Trimming pared 6 bases from V and 7 bases from J, leaving 12 bases between. This CDR3 spans 13 amino acids. Germline V lookup: CDR1 MGHDK, CDR2 SYGVNS.

The V and J genes are TRBV6-2 or TRBV6-3 and TRBJ1-2; D gene unclear. The CDR3 has 13 amino acids. Germline V gene data show CDR1 as MNHEY and CDR2 as SVGEGT. V lost 4 bases and J 4 bases, leaving 10 bases between the germline ends. This CDR3 is CASSFSSGYGYTF. The CDR3 nucleotides are TGTGCCAGCAGTTTCTCCTCTGGCTATGGCTACACCTTC.

The chain uses TRBV19 and TRBJ2-2; D call uncertain. Germline lookup yields CDR1 LNHDA and CDR2 SQIVND (reference sequence). This CDR3 spans 14 amino acids. V shed 3 bases and J shed 6 bases, with 11 bases lying between them. CDR3 in amino acids: CASSIMASAGELFF. Written as DNA, the CDR3 is TGTGCCAGTAGTATTATGGCGAGTGCCGGGGAGCTGTTTTTT.

The genes are TRBV7-2 and TRBJ1-2; 9 bases fit TRBD1. Germline V gene lookup returns CDR1 SGHTA and CDR2 FQGNSA. CDR3 length equals 14 residues. The ends lost 5 bases at V and 4 bases at J; junction bases unmatched: 5. CDR3 protein: CASSPKTGGYGYTF. The CDR3 region has the DNA TGTGCCAGCAGCCCGAAGACAGGGGGCTATGGCTACACCTTC.

J is TRBJ2-7 and V is TRBV6-5; D unresolved. CDR3 size: 13 residues. Germline assignment: CDR1 MNHEY and CDR2 SVGAGI. The V and J ends lost 6 bases and 2 bases respectively, with 11 bases between them. CDR3 DNA: TGTGCCAGCAGCACGGATGCCCCCTACGAGCAGTACTTC. Residues: CASSTDAPYEQYF.

The chain couples TRBV5-5 to TRBJ1-5; 7 bases are a match to TRBD1. Germline V lookup: CDR1 SGHKS, CDR2 YYEKEE (reference sequence). With 4 bases clipped from V and 0 bases from J, the junction kept 4 bases outside the gene matches. This CDR3 contains 15 residues. CDR3 bases: TGTGCCAGCAGCCTCGGACAGGCTAGCAATCAGCCCCAGCATTTT. Its translation: CASSLGQASNQPQHF. Drawing the rest from reference TRBV5-5 and TRBJ1-5, the complete variable domain is DAGVTQSPTHLIKTRGQQVTLRCSPISGHKSVSWYQQVLGQGPQFIFQYYEKEERGRGNFPDRFSARQFPNYSSELNVNALLLGDSALYLCASSLGQASNQPQHFGDGTRLSIL.

This clone has only a few counts. The V call is TRBV19, the J call TRBJ2-6; D is undetermined. This CDR3 contains 16 residues. The V end lost 9 bases, the J end lost 4 bases, and 19 bases lay between the germline ends. Per germline, CDR1 LNHDA and CDR2 SQIVND (reference sequence). The CDR3 sequence is CASQSLAAPGANVLTF. CDR3 DNA: TGTGCCAGCCAGTCCCTGGCGGCTCCGGGGGCCAACGTCCTGACTTTC.

This CDR3 reads CASSQTASTEAFF. DNA of the CDR3: TGTGCCAGCAGCCAAACGGCCAGCACTGAAGCTTTCTTT. This sequence joins TRBV7-9 and TRBJ1-1; the D is unclear. CDR1 is SEHNR and CDR2 is FQNEAQ in the germline V gene (reference sequence). This CDR3 has 13 residues. The V gene lost 5 bases and the J gene lost 4 bases, with 11 bases spanning the gap.

V and J are TRBV15 and TRBJ2-7, with 8 bases that match TRBD1. The CDR3 covers 15 residues. Germline assignment: CDR1 LNHNV and CDR2 YYDKDF (reference sequence). The trim removed 3 bases at V and 2 bases at J, leaving 6 bases unmatched. In DNA, the CDR3 is TGTGCCACCAGCAGGCGGACAGGGAACACCTACGAGCAGTACTTC. Its protein product is CATSRRTGNTYEQYF.

This clone was seen a single time. The chain couples TRBV28 to TRBJ1-6; 7 bases agree with TRBD1. The V gene's germline CDR1 is MDHEN and CDR2 SYDVKM. This CDR3 has 14 residues. With V trimmed by 4 bases and J by 8 bases, 5 bases remained unmatched. For the CDR3, the DNA is TGTGCCAGCAGTTCTCGACAGGGTTATTCACCCCTCCACTTT. Protein product: CASSSRQGYSPLHF.

DNA for the CDR3: TGTGCCAGCAGCCCGTATGGCCTCTATGGCTACACCTTC. It encodes CASSPYGLYGYTF. The rearrangement links TRBV9 to TRBJ1-2; D remains ambiguous. Germline V gene data show CDR1 as SGDLS and CDR2 as YYNGEE. The length of the CDR3 is 13 residues. V dropped 4 bases and J dropped 4 bases, with 11 bases sitting between them.

The V call is TRBV6-1, the J call TRBJ2-7, with D perhaps matching TRBD2 (5 bases). With 2 bases removed from V and 0 bases from J, the gap between germline ends came to 14 bases. Looked up from germline, CDR1 is MNHNS and CDR2 is SASEGT. This CDR3 has 16 amino acids. The CDR3, as DNA: TGTGCCAGCAGTGAATACGTATGGAGGAGCTCCTACGAGCAGTACTTC. It specifies CASSEYVWRSSYEQYF.

The chain has TRBV5-1 and TRBJ1-4; perhaps TRBD1 as D (6 bases). The length of the CDR3 is 15 residues. CDR1 and CDR2 from the germline V gene are SGHRS and YFSETQ. The V end lost 0 bases, the J end lost 4 bases, and 10 bases lay between the germline ends. This CDR3 reads CASSLARTDNEKLFF. The CDR3 bases are TGCGCCAGCAGCTTGGCCCGGACAGATAATGAAAAACTGTTTTTT.

The gene calls are TRBV2 and TRBJ1-6; D call uncertain. Trimming shortened V by 7 bases and J by 4 bases, and 20 bases separated the two germline ends. The CDR3 consists of 17 residues. Germline V lookup: CDR1 SNHLY, CDR2 FYNNEI. The DNA of the CDR3 is TGTGCCAGCACGGCAATCCCCACGGCCTTATATAATTCACCCCTCCACTTT. As protein: CASTAIPTALYNSPLHF.

This clone was recorded once. The J gene is TRBJ2-5, the V gene TRBV24-1; 9 nucleotides line up with TRBD1. The germline gives CDR1 KGHDR, CDR2 SFDVKD. This CDR3 spans 16 amino acids. Trimming at V came to 0 bases and at J to 5 bases, leaving 6 bases not matched to a gene. CDR3 sequence reads: CATSDLQTGGGETQYF. Here the CDR3 DNA reads TGTGCCACCAGTGATTTGCAAACAGGGGGCGGGGAGACCCAGTACTTC.